Listed below are T cell receptor beta chains from one sample, sequenced in a study of cytomegalovirus exposure and HLA in healthy donors. The assay was immunoSEQ multiplex PCR, and TCRdb's table has in-frame clones only and misses some. This table holds some 200,000 clones, around 80% found once. Sequenced sample: PBMCs. The receptors shown here come from a woman aged 50 to 60 in good health and CMV-seronegative. CDR3s include the opening cysteine and the closing phenylalanine or tryptophan. D genes are given only for firm matches. Expanded clones get a size class; other rows say once, few or many, or leave the size out.

j_call: TRBJ2-1
d_call: -
cdr3_length: 16
v_call: TRBV7-2
clone_size: few
cdr3_aa: CASSPRQRPSYNEQFF
cdr3_nt: TGTGCCAGCAGCCCCCGGCAGCGACCGTCCTACAATGAGCAGTTCTTC

j_call: TRBJ2-1
d_call: TRBD1
cdr3_length: 18
v_call: TRBV4-2
clone_size: -
cdr3_aa: CASSRERVGTGVYNEQFF
cdr3_nt: TGTGCCAGCAGCCGGGAAAGAGTTGGGACAGGGGTATACAATGAGCAGTTCTTC

j_call: TRBJ1-1
d_call: -
cdr3_length: 13
v_call: TRBV7-9
clone_size: -
cdr3_aa: CASVPAGVTEAFF
cdr3_nt: TGTGCCAGCGTTCCAGCGGGGGTCACTGAAGCTTTCTTT

j_call: TRBJ2-7
d_call: TRBD2
cdr3_length: 14
v_call: TRBV18
clone_size: -
cdr3_aa: CASSPGLASYEQYF
cdr3_nt: TGTGCCAGCTCACCCGGACTAGCCTCCTACGAGCAGTACTTC

j_call: TRBJ1-4
d_call: -
cdr3_length: 16
v_call: TRBV2
clone_size: -
cdr3_aa: CASSIPQHATNEKLFF
cdr3_nt: TGTGCCAGCAGTATCCCCCAACATGCAACTAATGAAAAACTGTTTTTT

j_call: TRBJ1-1
d_call: TRBD1
cdr3_length: 14
v_call: TRBV5-1
clone_size: few
cdr3_aa: CASSTTGDNTEAFF
cdr3_nt: TGCGCCAGCAGCACCACAGGGGATAACACTGAAGCTTTCTTT

j_call: TRBJ2-3
d_call: TRBD1
cdr3_length: 15
v_call: TRBV6-4
clone_size: -
cdr3_aa: CASSLDRAATDTQYF
cdr3_nt: TGTGCCAGCAGTCTAGACAGGGCCGCCACAGATACGCAGTATTTT

j_call: TRBJ1-1
d_call: -
cdr3_length: 16
v_call: TRBV9
clone_size: -
cdr3_aa: CASTPGPGRMNTEAFF
cdr3_nt: TGTGCCAGCACCCCTGGGCCAGGGCGCATGAACACTGAAGCTTTCTTT

j_call: TRBJ1-2
d_call: -
cdr3_length: 13
v_call: TRBV30
clone_size: few
cdr3_aa: CAWSSRGIGGYTF
cdr3_nt: TGTGCCTGGAGTTCCAGAGGAATAGGAGGCTACACCTTC

j_call: TRBJ2-5
d_call: -
cdr3_length: 13
v_call: TRBV4-1
clone_size: -
cdr3_aa: CASSQTGQWEQYF
cdr3_nt: TGCGCCAGCAGCCAAACGGGACAATGGGAGCAGTACTTC

j_call: TRBJ1-2
d_call: -
cdr3_length: 13
v_call: TRBV5-1
clone_size: once
cdr3_aa: CASSLDDNYGYTF
cdr3_nt: TGCGCCAGCAGCTTGGACGATAACTACGGCTACACCTTC

j_call: TRBJ2-2
d_call: -
cdr3_length: 16
v_call: TRBV6-1
clone_size: -
cdr3_aa: CASSEAIKGTSRELFF
cdr3_nt: TGTGCCAGCAGTGAAGCGATTAAAGGGACAAGCCGGGAGCTGTTTTTT

j_call: TRBJ1-6
d_call: -
cdr3_length: 14
v_call: TRBV25-1
clone_size: -
cdr3_aa: CASSEVHRNSPLHF
cdr3_nt: TGTGCCAGCAGTGAAGTCCACAGGAATTCACCCCTCCACTTT

j_call: TRBJ1-3
d_call: TRBD1
cdr3_length: 16
v_call: TRBV5-1
clone_size: -
cdr3_aa: CASSLSGQVAGNTIYF
cdr3_nt: TGCGCCAGCAGCCTCTCTGGACAGGTCGCTGGAAACACCATATATTTT

j_call: TRBJ2-7
d_call: -
cdr3_length: 12
v_call: TRBV6-5
clone_size: -
cdr3_aa: CASGRKPYEQYF
cdr3_nt: TGTGCCTCAGGGCGCAAGCCCTACGAGCAGTACTTC

j_call: TRBJ1-2
d_call: -
cdr3_length: 15
v_call: TRBV6-1
clone_size: once
cdr3_aa: CASSVGGSGNYGYTF
cdr3_nt: TGTGCCAGCAGTGTCGGGGGGTCGGGTAACTATGGCTACACCTTC

j_call: TRBJ1-1
d_call: TRBD1
cdr3_length: 16
v_call: TRBV4-3
clone_size: -
cdr3_aa: CASSLGTGAKNTEAFF
cdr3_nt: TGCGCCAGCAGCCTAGGGACAGGGGCTAAGAACACTGAAGCTTTCTTT

j_call: TRBJ1-2
d_call: -
cdr3_length: 13
v_call: TRBV28
clone_size: -
cdr3_aa: CASKKAATHGYTF
cdr3_nt: TGTGCCAGCAAAAAGGCGGCTACCCACGGCTACACCTTC

j_call: TRBJ1-2
d_call: TRBD1
cdr3_length: 13
v_call: TRBV9
clone_size: few
cdr3_aa: CASSATGSYGYTF
cdr3_nt: TGTGCCAGCAGCGCGACAGGGAGCTATGGCTACACCTTC

j_call: TRBJ2-4
d_call: TRBD1
cdr3_length: 15
v_call: TRBV6-1
clone_size: -
cdr3_aa: CASSTLDRDGDIQYF
cdr3_nt: TGTGCCAGCAGTACACTCGACAGGGATGGAGACATTCAGTACTTC

j_call: TRBJ1-5
d_call: TRBD1
cdr3_length: 13
v_call: TRBV11-2
clone_size: -
cdr3_aa: CASSDRGNQPQHF
cdr3_nt: TGTGCCAGCAGCGACAGGGGGAATCAGCCCCAGCATTTT

j_call: TRBJ2-3
d_call: TRBD1
cdr3_length: 16
v_call: TRBV28
clone_size: -
cdr3_aa: CASSARDRMSTDTQYF
cdr3_nt: TGTGCCAGCAGTGCCCGGGACAGGATGTCCACAGATACGCAGTATTTT

j_call: TRBJ1-2
d_call: TRBD1
cdr3_length: 14
v_call: TRBV25-1
clone_size: -
cdr3_aa: CASSEGTDLYGYTF
cdr3_nt: TGTGCCAGCAGTGAAGGGACAGACCTCTATGGCTACACCTTC

j_call: TRBJ2-3
d_call: TRBD1
cdr3_length: 19
v_call: TRBV6-9
clone_size: -
cdr3_aa: CASSATRDRTTPGTDTQYF
cdr3_nt: TGTGCCAGCAGTGCAACCCGGGACAGGACTACCCCGGGGACAGATACGCAGTATTTT

j_call: TRBJ2-2
d_call: TRBD2
cdr3_length: 17
v_call: TRBV15
clone_size: -
cdr3_aa: CATSRVPGLGRTGELFF
cdr3_nt: TGTGCCACCAGCAGAGTCCCGGGACTAGGGCGCACCGGGGAGCTGTTTTTT

j_call: TRBJ2-1
d_call: -
cdr3_length: 13
v_call: TRBV5-1
clone_size: -
cdr3_aa: CASSSKISPEQFF
cdr3_nt: TGCGCCAGCAGCTCAAAAATAAGCCCGGAGCAGTTCTTC

j_call: TRBJ1-2
d_call: TRBD1
cdr3_length: 12
v_call: TRBV6-5
clone_size: -
cdr3_aa: CASTTTGNGYTF
cdr3_nt: TGTGCCAGCACCACGACAGGGAATGGCTACACCTTC

j_call: TRBJ2-7
d_call: TRBD2
cdr3_length: 16
v_call: TRBV7-2
clone_size: few
cdr3_aa: CASSLGPSGRLLEQYF
cdr3_nt: TGTGCCAGCAGCTTAGGACCTAGCGGGAGGCTTCTCGAGCAGTACTTC

j_call: TRBJ2-5
d_call: TRBD2
cdr3_length: 16
v_call: TRBV28
clone_size: -
cdr3_aa: CASSTGLAGKKETQYF
cdr3_nt: TGTGCCAGCAGTACCGGACTAGCGGGAAAGAAAGAGACCCAGTACTTC

j_call: TRBJ2-1
d_call: TRBD2
cdr3_length: 19
v_call: TRBV5-1
clone_size: -
cdr3_aa: CASSLARLAGRDAYNEQFF
cdr3_nt: TGCGCCAGCAGCTTGGCCCGACTAGCGGGCCGGGACGCCTACAATGAGCAGTTCTTC

j_call: TRBJ1-6
d_call: -
cdr3_length: 15
v_call: TRBV28
clone_size: -
cdr3_aa: CASSLESGLNSPLHF
cdr3_nt: TGTGCCAGCAGTTTAGAGTCAGGACTGAATTCACCCCTCCACTTT

j_call: TRBJ1-5
d_call: -
cdr3_length: 14
v_call: TRBV2
clone_size: -
cdr3_aa: CASTRQLGHQPQHF
cdr3_nt: TGTGCCAGCACACGACAGCTAGGTCATCAGCCCCAGCATTTT

j_call: TRBJ1-2
d_call: -
cdr3_length: 15
v_call: TRBV28
clone_size: -
cdr3_aa: CASSLAPTGNNGYTF
cdr3_nt: TGTGCCAGCAGTTTGGCCCCTACAGGGAACAATGGCTACACCTTC

j_call: TRBJ2-1
d_call: TRBD2
cdr3_length: 17
v_call: TRBV7-3
clone_size: -
cdr3_aa: CASSSIASGSSYNEQFF
cdr3_nt: TGTGCCAGCAGCTCGATCGCTAGCGGGAGCTCCTACAATGAGCAGTTCTTC

j_call: TRBJ1-4
d_call: -
cdr3_length: 14
v_call: TRBV5-1
clone_size: -
cdr3_aa: CASSLAATNEKLFF
cdr3_nt: TGCGCCAGCAGCTTGGCAGCAACTAATGAAAAACTGTTTTTT

j_call: TRBJ2-1
d_call: -
cdr3_length: 16
v_call: TRBV2
clone_size: -
cdr3_aa: CASSEVRPGVPNEQFF
cdr3_nt: TGTGCCAGCAGTGAAGTGAGGCCAGGGGTGCCAAATGAGCAGTTCTTC

j_call: TRBJ2-3
d_call: -
cdr3_length: 14
v_call: TRBV4-1
clone_size: -
cdr3_aa: CASSAWQFTDTQYF
cdr3_nt: TGCGCCAGCAGCGCTTGGCAGTTCACAGATACGCAGTATTTT

j_call: TRBJ2-7
d_call: TRBD2
cdr3_length: 17
v_call: TRBV30
clone_size: -
cdr3_aa: CAWSVFAGRGRNYEQYF
cdr3_nt: TGTGCCTGGAGTGTATTTGCGGGGAGGGGACGGAACTACGAGCAGTACTTC

j_call: TRBJ1-6
d_call: TRBD1
cdr3_length: 16
v_call: TRBV6-1
clone_size: -
cdr3_aa: CASSEFMGQADSPLHF
cdr3_nt: TGTGCCAGCAGCGAATTCATGGGACAGGCGGATTCACCCCTCCACTTT

j_call: TRBJ2-1
d_call: -
cdr3_length: 12
v_call: TRBV29-1
clone_size: -
cdr3_aa: CSVETYRDFPFF
cdr3_nt: TGCAGCGTTGAAACCTACCGGGACTTTCCGTTCTTC

j_call: TRBJ2-7
d_call: -
cdr3_length: 14
v_call: TRBV27
clone_size: -
cdr3_aa: CASSLSARTYEQYF
cdr3_nt: TGTGCCAGCAGTTTATCAGCCCGTACCTACGAGCAGTACTTC

j_call: TRBJ2-3
d_call: -
cdr3_length: 16
v_call: TRBV10-3
clone_size: once
cdr3_aa: CAISEGGGGPTDTQYF
cdr3_nt: TGTGCCATCAGTGAGGGTGGGGGGGGGCCCACAGATACGCAGTATTTT

j_call: TRBJ1-2
d_call: -
cdr3_length: 16
v_call: TRBV10-3
clone_size: -
cdr3_aa: CAISESLAPGHYGYTF
cdr3_nt: TGTGCCATCAGTGAGTCTTTGGCCCCAGGTCACTATGGCTACACCTTC

j_call: TRBJ2-5
d_call: TRBD1
cdr3_length: 16
v_call: TRBV11-2
clone_size: -
cdr3_aa: CASSFLKRQGQETQYF
cdr3_nt: TGTGCCAGCAGCTTCTTGAAACGACAGGGCCAAGAGACCCAGTACTTC

j_call: TRBJ2-5
d_call: -
cdr3_length: 11
v_call: TRBV20-1
clone_size: -
cdr3_aa: CSAPAGETQYF
cdr3_nt: TGCAGTGCGCCAGCGGGAGAGACCCAGTACTTC

j_call: TRBJ2-3
d_call: TRBD2
cdr3_length: 16
v_call: TRBV5-1
clone_size: -
cdr3_aa: CASSSGLARPGDTQYF
cdr3_nt: TGCGCCAGCAGCTCAGGACTAGCGAGACCTGGGGATACGCAGTATTTT

j_call: TRBJ2-3
d_call: TRBD2
cdr3_length: 15
v_call: TRBV5-1
clone_size: -
cdr3_aa: CASIWGGRSTDTQYF
cdr3_nt: TGCGCCAGCATCTGGGGCGGGAGATCAACAGATACGCAGTATTTT